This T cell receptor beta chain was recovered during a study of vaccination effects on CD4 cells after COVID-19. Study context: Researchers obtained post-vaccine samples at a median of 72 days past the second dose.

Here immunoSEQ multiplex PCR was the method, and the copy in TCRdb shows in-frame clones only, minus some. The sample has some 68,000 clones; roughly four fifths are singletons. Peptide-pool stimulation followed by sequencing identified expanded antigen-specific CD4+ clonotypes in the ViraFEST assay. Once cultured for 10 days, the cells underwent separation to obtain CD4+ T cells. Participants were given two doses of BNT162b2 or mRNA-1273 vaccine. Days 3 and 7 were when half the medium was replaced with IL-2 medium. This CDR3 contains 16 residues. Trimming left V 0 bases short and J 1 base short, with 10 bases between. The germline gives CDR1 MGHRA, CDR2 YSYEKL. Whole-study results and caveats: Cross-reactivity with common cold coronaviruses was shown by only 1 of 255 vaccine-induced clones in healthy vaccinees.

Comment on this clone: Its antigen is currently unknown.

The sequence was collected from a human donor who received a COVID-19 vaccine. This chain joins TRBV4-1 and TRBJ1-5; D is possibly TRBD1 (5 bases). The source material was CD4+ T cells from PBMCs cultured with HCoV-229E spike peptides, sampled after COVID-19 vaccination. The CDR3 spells CASSQDQGVSNQPQHF. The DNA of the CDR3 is TGCGCCAGCAGCCAAGATCAGGGCGTGAGCAATCAGCCCCAGCATTTT.